This section outlines one TCR beta chain sequence together with its context. This record comes from a study of T cell responses to AZD1222 COVID-19 vaccine. Sequencing used immunoSEQ multiplex PCR; TCRdb keeps in-frame clones, though not all of them. The sample includes 80,000 to 100,000 clones, roughly nine tenths of them seen just once. CDR1 and CDR2 (germline): SGHVS, FQNEAQ. V lost 1 base and J 1 base, leaving 7 bases between the germline ends. This CDR3 comprises 14 residues. Material: peripheral blood, obtained on day 0 of MenACWY control vaccination. This receptor was obtained from an adult in good health. The chain uses TRBV7-8 and TRBJ1-1; D unclear. This CDR3 reads CASSLVGQNTEAFF. The CDR3 DNA reads TGTGCCAGCAGCTTAGTCGGGCAGAACACTGAAGCTTTCTTT.